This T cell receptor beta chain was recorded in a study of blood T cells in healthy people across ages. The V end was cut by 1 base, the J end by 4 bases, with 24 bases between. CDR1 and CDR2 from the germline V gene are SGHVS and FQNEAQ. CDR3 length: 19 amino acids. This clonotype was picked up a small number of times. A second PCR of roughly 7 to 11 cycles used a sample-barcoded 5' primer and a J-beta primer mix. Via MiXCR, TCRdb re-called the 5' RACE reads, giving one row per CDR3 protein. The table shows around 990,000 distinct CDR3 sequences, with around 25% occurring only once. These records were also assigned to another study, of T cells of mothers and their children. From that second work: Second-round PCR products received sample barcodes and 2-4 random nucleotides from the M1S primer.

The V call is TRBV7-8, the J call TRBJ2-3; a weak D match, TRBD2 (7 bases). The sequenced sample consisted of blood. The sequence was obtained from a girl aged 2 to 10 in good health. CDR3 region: CASSLDGGAQGLSADTQYF. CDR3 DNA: TGTGCCAGCAGCTTAGATGGGGGGGCGCAAGGATTGTCTGCAGATACGCAGTATTTT.